The sequence of this TCR beta chain was determined in a study of preoperative IRX-2 immunotherapy in early breast cancer. Documented treatment: preoperative locoregional IRX-2 cytokine immunotherapy. Samples came from a phase Ib trial of preoperative locoregional IRX-2 cytokine immunotherapy. Trimming removed 5 bases from V and 1 base from J, with 8 bases in between. There are 13 residues in the CDR3. Clones were read by immunoSEQ multiplex PCR, and TCRdb kept only the in-frame ones, dropping some. The repertoire consists of about 33,000 clones, with roughly 86% occurring once and the leading ten covering over 1.5%.

The sample in question was tumor tissue, obtained after IRX-2 immunotherapy. The chain recombines TRBV7-1 with TRBJ1-1; D perhaps matches TRBD1 (6 bases). TRBV7-1 is an open reading frame whose function is uncertain. This clonotype was obtained from a human donor with breast cancer. CDR3 coding DNA: TGTGCCAGCAGCCGACAGGAGAACACTGAAGCTTTCTTT. Translation: CASSRQENTEAFF.